The clone carrying this T cell receptor (beta chain) is a singleton in its sample. Its antigen remains unidentified. Unique molecular identifiers tagged the TCRbeta library. TCRdb reprocessed the PCR reads via MiXCR and lists one record per CDR3 protein. The sample carries nearly 350,000 distinct CDR3 sequences, 16% recorded once. The data are from a study of T-cell reconstitution after alpha-beta-depleted transplantation in children. The germline V gene encodes CDR1 MNHEY and CDR2 SMNVEV (reference sequence). This CDR3 region has 20 residues. J was trimmed by 0 bases and V by 5 bases; bases with no gene match: 19. Study-wide results and limits: At the one-year point after transplant, T-cell counts and TCRbeta diversity were found to come mostly from T cells that had been newly produced.

The V gene is TRBV27, the J gene TRBJ2-1; TRBD2 matches 7 bases. Sequences were derived from PBMCs, mostly from graft donor cells, sampled 360 days after TCRalphabeta/CD19-depleted stem cell transplant. The sequence came from a male patient under 10 years old who had a stem cell transplant for acute lymphoblastic leukemia, so the T cells may come from the graft donor. CDR3 sequence reads: CASSAFPGGGKLGSYNEQFF. The CDR3 DNA is TGTGCCAGCAGTGCCTTTCCGGGAGGAGGGAAGTTGGGCTCCTACAATGAGCAGTTCTTC.